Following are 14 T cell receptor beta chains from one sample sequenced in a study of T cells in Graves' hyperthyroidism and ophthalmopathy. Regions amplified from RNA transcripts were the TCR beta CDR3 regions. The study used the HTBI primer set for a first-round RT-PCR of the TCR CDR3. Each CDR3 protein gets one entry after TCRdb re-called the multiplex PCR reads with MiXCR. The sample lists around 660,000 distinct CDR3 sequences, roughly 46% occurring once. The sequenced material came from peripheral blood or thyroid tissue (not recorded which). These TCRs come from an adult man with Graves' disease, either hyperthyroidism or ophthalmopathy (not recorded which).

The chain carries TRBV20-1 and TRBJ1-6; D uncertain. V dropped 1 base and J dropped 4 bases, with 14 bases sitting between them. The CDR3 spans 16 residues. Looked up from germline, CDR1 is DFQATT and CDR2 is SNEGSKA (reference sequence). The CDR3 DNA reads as TGCAGTGCTAGAGTAGAAGCAGGCGAATATAATTCACCCCTCCACTTT. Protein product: CSARVEAGEYNSPLHF.

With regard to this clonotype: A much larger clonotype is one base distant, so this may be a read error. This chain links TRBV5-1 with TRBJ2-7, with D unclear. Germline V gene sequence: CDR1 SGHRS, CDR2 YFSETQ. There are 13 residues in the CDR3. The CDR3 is CARSLSASYEQYF. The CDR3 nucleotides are TGCGCCCGCAGCTTGTCGGCTAGCTACGAGCAGTACTTC.

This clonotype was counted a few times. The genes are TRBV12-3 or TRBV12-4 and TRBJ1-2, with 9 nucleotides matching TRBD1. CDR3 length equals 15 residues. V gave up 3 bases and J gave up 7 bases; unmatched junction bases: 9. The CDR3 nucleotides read TGTGCCAGCAGTTTTCGGGACAGGGACCTTTCTGGCTACACCTTC. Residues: CASSFRDRDLSGYTF.

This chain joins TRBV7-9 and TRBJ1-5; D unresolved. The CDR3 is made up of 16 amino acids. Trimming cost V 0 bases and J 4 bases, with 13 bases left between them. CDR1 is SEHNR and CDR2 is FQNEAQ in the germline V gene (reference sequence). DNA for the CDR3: TGTGCCAGCAGCTTAGCAACAGCCACGGGTAATCAGCCCCAGCATTTT. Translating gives CASSLATATGNQPQHF.

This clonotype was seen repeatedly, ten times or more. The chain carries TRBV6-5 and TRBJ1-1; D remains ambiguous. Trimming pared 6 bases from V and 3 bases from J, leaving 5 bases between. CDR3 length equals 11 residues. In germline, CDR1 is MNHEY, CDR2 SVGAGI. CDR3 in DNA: TGTGCCAGCAGCGGTTACACTGAAGCTTTCTTT. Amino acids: CASSGYTEAFF.

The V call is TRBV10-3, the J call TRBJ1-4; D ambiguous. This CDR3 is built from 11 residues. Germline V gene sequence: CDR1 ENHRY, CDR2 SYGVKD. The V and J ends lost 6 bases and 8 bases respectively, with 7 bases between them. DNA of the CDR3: TGTGCCATCAGCCGAGGGGAAAAACTGTTTTTT. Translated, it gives CAISRGEKLFF.

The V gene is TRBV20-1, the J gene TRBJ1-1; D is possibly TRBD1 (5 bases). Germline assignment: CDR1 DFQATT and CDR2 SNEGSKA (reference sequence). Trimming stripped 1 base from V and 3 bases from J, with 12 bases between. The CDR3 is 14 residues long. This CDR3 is CSARGGPGDTEAFF. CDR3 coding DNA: TGCAGTGCTAGAGGGGGCCCGGGCGACACTGAAGCTTTCTTT.

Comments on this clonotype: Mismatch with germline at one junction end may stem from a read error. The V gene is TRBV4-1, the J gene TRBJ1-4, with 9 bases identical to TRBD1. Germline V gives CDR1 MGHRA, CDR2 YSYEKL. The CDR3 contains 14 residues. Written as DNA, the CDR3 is TGTGCCAGCAGCCACAGGGGGCAGAGTGAAAAACTGTTTTTT. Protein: CASSHRGQSEKLFF.

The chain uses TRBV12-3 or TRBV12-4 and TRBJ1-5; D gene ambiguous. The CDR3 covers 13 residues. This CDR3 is CARVPGFNQPQHF. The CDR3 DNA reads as TGTGCTAGAGTTCCAGGCTTCAATCAGCCCCAGCATTTT.

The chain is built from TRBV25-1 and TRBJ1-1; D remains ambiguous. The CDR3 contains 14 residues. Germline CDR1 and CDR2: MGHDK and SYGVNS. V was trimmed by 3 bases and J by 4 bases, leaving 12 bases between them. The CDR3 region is CASSEVSRVTEAFF. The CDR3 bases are TGTGCCAGCAGTGAGGTTTCCCGGGTCACTGAAGCTTTCTTT.

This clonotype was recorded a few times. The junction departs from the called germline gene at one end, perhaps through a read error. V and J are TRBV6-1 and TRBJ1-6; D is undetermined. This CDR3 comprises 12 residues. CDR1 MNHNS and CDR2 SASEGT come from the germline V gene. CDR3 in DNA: TGTGCCAGCACCATTGGGGATTCCCCCCTCCACTTT. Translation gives CASTIGDSPLHF.

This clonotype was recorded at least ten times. CDR3 sequence: CASSIDHTVATPQHF. The CDR3 DNA reads TGTGCCAGTAGTATAGACCACACCGTTGCAACGCCCCAGCATTTT. The V and J genes are TRBV19 and TRBJ1-5; D uncertain. CDR1 and CDR2 from the germline V gene are LNHDA and SQIVND (reference sequence). This CDR3 spans 15 amino acids. Trimming took off 0 bases at V and 9 bases at J, with 15 bases between the two ends.

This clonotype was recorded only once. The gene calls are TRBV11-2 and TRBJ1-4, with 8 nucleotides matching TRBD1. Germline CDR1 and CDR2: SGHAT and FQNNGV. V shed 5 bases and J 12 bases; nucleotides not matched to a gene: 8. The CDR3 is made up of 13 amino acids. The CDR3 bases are TGTGCCAGCAGCCCCAGCGGACAGGGCCAACTGTTTTTT. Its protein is CASSPSGQGQLFF.

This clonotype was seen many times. CDR3: CASSLAAFQPQHF. Written as DNA, the CDR3 is TGTGCCAGCAGTTTAGCTGCGTTTCAGCCCCAGCATTTT. The V call is TRBV12-3 or TRBV12-4, the J call TRBJ1-5; no clear D gene. This CDR3 contains 13 residues. V lost 0 bases to trimming and J lost 6 bases, with 6 bases between them.